This T cell receptor (beta chain) originates from a study of post-analysis software for immune sequencing data. Study conclusions and caveats: When compared against controls, multiple sclerosis patients showed significantly lower normalized Chao1 diversity. The authors found that F measure strongly co-clustered same-batch samples. Roughly 5 TRBV segments occurring more often in patients than controls included TRBV5-6, TRBV5-1 and TRBV20-1.

V lost 10 bases, J lost 4 bases, and 10 bases stayed unmatched. From germline, CDR1 is MNHEY and CDR2 SVGAGI. This CDR3 has 14 amino acids. Unique molecular identifiers had been added to the TCR beta cDNA libraries. From approximately 0.95 to 9.8 million T cells, roughly 0.5 million cDNA molecules were obtained. TCRdb re-derived calls from the PCR reads in MiXCR, one entry per CDR3 protein. The sample consists of around 770,000 distinct CDR3 sequences, around 46% of them appearing once. In the case of this clonotype: Antigen: not known.

The sequenced material came from blood. The J gene is TRBJ1-2, the V gene TRBV6-5; 9 nucleotides line up with TRBD1. This sequence was found in a girl aged 5-17 years with multiple sclerosis. The CDR3 region is CATTTGGHGYGYTF. CDR3 DNA: TGTGCCACTACAACAGGGGGCCACGGCTATGGCTACACCTTC.